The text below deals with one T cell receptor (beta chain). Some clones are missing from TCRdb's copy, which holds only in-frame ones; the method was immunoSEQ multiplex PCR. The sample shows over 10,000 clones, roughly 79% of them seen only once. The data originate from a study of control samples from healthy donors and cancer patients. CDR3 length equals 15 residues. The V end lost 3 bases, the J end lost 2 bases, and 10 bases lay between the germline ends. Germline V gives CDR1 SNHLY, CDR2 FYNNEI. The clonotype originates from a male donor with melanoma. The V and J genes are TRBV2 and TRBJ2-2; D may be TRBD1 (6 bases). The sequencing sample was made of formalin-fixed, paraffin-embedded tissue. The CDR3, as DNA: TGTGCCAGCAGTGATTCCGGGACAAACACCGGGGAGCTGTTTTTT. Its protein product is CASSDSGTNTGELFF.